The 27 T cell receptor beta chains below all came from one sample that was sequenced in a study of T cell responses to AZD1222 COVID-19 vaccine. Sequencing was performed with immunoSEQ multiplex PCR; in TCRdb, only in-frame clones are kept and a portion is missing. The sample carries more than 95,000 clones, over 80% recorded once. This specimen was peripheral blood, taken on day 0 of AZD1222 vaccination. The receptors shown here come from an adult in good health.

This chain links TRBV5-1 with TRBJ1-2; 11 bases line up with TRBD1. This CDR3 spans 15 amino acids. CDR1 and CDR2 (germline): SGHRS, YFSETQ. V lost 3 bases to trimming and J lost 4 bases; unmatched junction nucleotides: 5. DNA for the CDR3: TGCGCCAGCAGCTCGGGACAGGGGGGGAGCTATGGCTACACCTTC. Protein: CASSSGQGGSYGYTF.

The chain employs TRBV30 and TRBJ2-1; a possible D gene is TRBD2 (6 bases). Germline-derived CDR1 and CDR2 are GTSNPN and SVGIG (reference sequence). This CDR3 region has 14 residues. Trimming took 2 bases from V and 8 from J, leaving 16 bases between them. CDR3 sequence reads: CAWSKSGVRDEQFF. Here the CDR3 DNA reads TGTGCCTGGAGTAAGTCGGGAGTCAGGGATGAGCAGTTCTTC.

V and J are TRBV28 and TRBJ2-7, with a weak D call TRBD2 (5 bases). Deletions cut 10 bases from V and 3 bases from J, with 19 bases between. The CDR3 contains 14 residues. Germline assignment: CDR1 MDHEN and CDR2 SYDVKM. CDR3: CATSGFPAGYEQYF. The CDR3 DNA reads TGTGCCACCAGCGGCTTCCCTGCGGGCTACGAGCAGTACTTC.

The chain is built from TRBV28 and TRBJ1-1; no firm D call. V was trimmed by 4 bases and J by 10 bases, leaving 28 bases between them. The CDR3 consists of 17 residues. Per the germline V gene, CDR1 is MDHEN and CDR2 is SYDVKM. The CDR3 region has the DNA TGTGCCAGCAGTTACCCCAGACGCGCCTGGGGTCCCTATAGAGCTTTCTTT. Its translation: CASSYPRRAWGPYRAFF.

V and J are TRBV3-1 (or the pseudogene TRBV3-2) and TRBJ1-3, with 7 nucleotides matching TRBD1. The CDR3 has 20 residues. CDR1 is LGHDT and CDR2 is YNNKEL in the germline V gene (reference sequence). J gave up 0 bases and V 9 bases, and 23 bases lay outside the gene matches. DNA for the CDR3: TGTGCCAGTTCAGGGGGAAGTATCTCCTCTGGCCCAATCTCTGGAAACACCATATATTTT. This gives the protein CASSGGSISSGPISGNTIYF.

The V call is TRBV19, the J call TRBJ2-3, with D hard to call. The germline V and J ends were trimmed by 10 bases and 4 bases, with 15 bases remaining between them. CDR1 is LNHDA and CDR2 is SQIVND in the germline V gene (reference sequence). The CDR3 sequence is 13 residues long. This CDR3 reads CATSAQKPDTQYF. The CDR3 DNA follows: TGTGCCACTTCGGCGCAGAAACCAGATACGCAGTATTTT.

The rearrangement joins TRBV9 to TRBJ2-5, with 12 bases fitting TRBD2. Losses at the gene ends were 3 bases for V and 3 bases for J; bases not matched to a gene: 6. The CDR3 is 16 amino acids. CDR1 and CDR2 from the germline V gene are SGDLS and YYNGEE. The CDR3, as DNA: TGTGCCAGCAGCGGCCGACTAGCGGGAGCGGAAGAGACCCAGTACTTC. Translated, it gives CASSGRLAGAEETQYF.

V and J are TRBV5-1 and TRBJ1-5, with 8 nucleotides matching TRBD1. V gave up 4 bases and J gave up 5 bases; unmatched junction bases: 5. Germline loops: CDR1 SGHRS, CDR2 YFSETQ. The CDR3 runs 14 residues. CDR3 protein: CASSTGQGDQPQHF. The CDR3 DNA reads TGCGCCAGCAGCACAGGACAGGGCGATCAGCCCCAGCATTTT.

The chain has TRBV9 and TRBJ1-2; no definite D call. The CDR3 contains 12 residues. Germline values: CDR1 SGDLS, CDR2 YYNGEE. Trimming left V 6 bases short and J 8 bases short, with 14 bases between. The CDR3 region is CASTAEGGGYTF. The CDR3 DNA reads as TGTGCCAGCACCGCAGAAGGAGGCGGCTACACCTTC.

The chain uses TRBV13 and TRBJ2-3; 8 bases line up with TRBD2. This CDR3 is 16 amino acids long. The germline V gene has CDR1 PRHDT and CDR2 FYEKMQ (reference sequence). V shed 1 base and J 4 bases; nucleotides not matched to a gene: 7. The CDR3 spells CASSLVSGSRPDTQYF. The CDR3 DNA reads TGTGCCAGCAGCTTAGTCAGCGGGAGTCGACCAGATACGCAGTATTTT.

The chain carries TRBV11-2 and TRBJ2-3, with 8 nucleotides matching TRBD2. V lost 0 bases to trimming and J lost 4 bases; unmatched junction nucleotides: 9. The CDR3 covers 17 residues. Germline V gives CDR1 SGHAT, CDR2 FQNNGV. This CDR3 reads CASSLDPSGYFADTQYF. The CDR3 DNA is TGTGCCAGCAGCTTAGATCCTAGCGGGTACTTCGCAGATACGCAGTATTTT.

The genes are TRBV6-5 and TRBJ2-7; D is undetermined. Germline V gene lookup returns CDR1 MNHEY and CDR2 SVGAGI. V was pared by 5 bases and J by 0 bases, with 14 bases between. This CDR3 has 15 residues. As DNA, the CDR3 is TGTGCCAGCAGTACGCAAGGGTACAGCTCCTACGAGCAGTACTTC. Translated: CASSTQGYSSYEQYF.

The CDR3 DNA is TGCGCCAGCAGTGAGGGTTTTGGGCCCTTCCAAAAAGGGGCTAGCGGGGCTTCCTACGAGCAGTACTTC. Residues: CASSEGFGPFQKGASGASYEQYF. The chain carries TRBV10-1 and TRBJ2-7; 9 nucleotides agree with TRBD2. CDR3 length equals 23 residues. The V gene's germline CDR1 is WNHNN and CDR2 SYGVQD (reference sequence). Losses at the gene ends were 2 bases for V and 1 base for J; bases not matched to a gene: 27.

The rearrangement links TRBV12-3 or TRBV12-4 to TRBJ1-1; D gene ambiguous. This CDR3 is built from 12 residues. Deletions cut 5 bases from V and 8 bases from J, with 12 bases between. The CDR3 loop reads CASSPSKREAFF. For the CDR3, the DNA is TGTGCCAGCAGTCCATCCAAGAGGGAAGCTTTCTTT.

The V and J genes are TRBV7-8 and TRBJ2-7; D is tentatively TRBD1 or TRBD2 (6 bases each). The V end lost 2 bases, the J end lost 4 bases, and 9 bases lay between the germline ends. This CDR3 comprises 13 residues. CDR1 is SGHVS, CDR2 FQNEAQ, per germline. CDR3 amino acids: CASSLRGAYEQYF. CDR3 nucleotides: TGTGCCAGCAGCTTAAGGGGGGCGTACGAGCAGTACTTC.

This chain links TRBV5-4 with TRBJ2-5, with no clear D. Germline assignment: CDR1 SGHNT and CDR2 YYREEE (reference sequence). V was pared by 5 bases and J by 3 bases, with 11 bases between. CDR3 length: 13 residues. The CDR3, as DNA: TGTGCCAGCAGGTCCCTAGAAAAAGAGACCCAGTACTTC. It translates to CASRSLEKETQYF.

This clone has just one count. The V and J genes are TRBV5-1 and TRBJ2-1; 7 bases map to TRBD1. The trim removed 2 bases at V and 3 bases at J, leaving 8 bases unmatched. Germline CDR1 SGHRS, CDR2 YFSETQ. The CDR3 contains 16 residues. The CDR3 is CASSLGQANHYNEQFF. The CDR3 DNA is TGCGCCAGCAGCTTAGGACAGGCAAATCACTACAATGAGCAGTTCTTC.

The chain uses TRBV7-9 and TRBJ2-7; 7 bases match TRBD2. The germline V gene encodes CDR1 SEHNR and CDR2 FQNEAQ (reference sequence). There are 14 residues in the CDR3. Trimming cost V 5 bases and J 3 bases; bases outside gene matches: 7. The CDR3 sequence: CASSPTSENYEQYF. The DNA for the CDR3 is TGTGCCAGCAGCCCTACTAGCGAGAACTACGAGCAGTACTTC. The whole variable domain, remainder taken from reference TRBV7-9 and TRBJ2-7, is DTGVSQNPRHKITKRGQNVTFRCDPISEHNRLYWYRQTLGQGPEFLTYFQNEAQLEKSRLLSDRFSAERPKGSFSTLEIQRTEQGDSAMYLCASSPTSENYEQYFGPGTRLTVT.

DNA of the CDR3: TGTGCCAGCAGTAAAATAGGGGCGGCCATGAACACTGAAGCTTTCTTT. This translates into CASSKIGAAMNTEAFF. The chain links TRBV27 to TRBJ1-1, with D maybe TRBD1 (5 bases). The germline V gene has CDR1 MNHEY and CDR2 SMNVEV (reference sequence). The V gene lost 5 bases and the J gene lost 0 bases, with 16 bases spanning the gap. This CDR3 has 16 amino acids.

The CDR3 DNA sequence: TGTGCCAGCAGTTTAAGGCCAGGCGACTATCAGCCCCAGCATTTT. Translated: CASSLRPGDYQPQHF. The chain carries TRBV28 and TRBJ1-5; D unresolved. The CDR3 loop spans 15 amino acids. Trimming removed 2 bases at V and 5 bases at J, with 13 bases between. Germline V gene data show CDR1 as MDHEN and CDR2 as SYDVKM.

V and J are TRBV10-1 and TRBJ1-2; TRBD1 matches 9 bases. The germline gives CDR1 WNHNN, CDR2 SYGVQD (reference sequence). V gave up 2 bases and J gave up 6 bases; unmatched junction bases: 7. The CDR3 is 15 amino acids. The CDR3 DNA reads as TGCGCCAGCAGTGAGCATCGAGGGACAGGGAATGGCTACACCTTC. It translates to CASSEHRGTGNGYTF.

The rearrangement links TRBV7-9 to TRBJ2-4, with D tentatively TRBD1 (6 bases). The V gene lost 5 bases and the J gene lost 6 bases, with 14 bases spanning the gap. Germline V gene data show CDR1 as SEHNR and CDR2 as FQNEAQ (reference sequence). The CDR3 runs to 14 residues. CDR3 nucleotide sequence: TGTGCCAGCAGCCCAGGGGCTGACAGAAACATTCAGTACTTC. The encoded protein is CASSPGADRNIQYF.

The chain recombines TRBV10-3 with TRBJ2-2; TRBD2 matches at 14 bases. With V trimmed by 1 base and J by 4 bases, 5 bases remained unmatched. Germline CDR1 reads ENHRY; CDR2 reads SYGVKD. The CDR3 runs 18 residues. The DNA of the CDR3 is TGTGCCATCAGTGAGTACGGGACTAGCGGGAGCGTCACCGGGGAGCTGTTTTTT. Its protein product is CAISEYGTSGSVTGELFF.

This clone has only one observation. This rearrangement joins TRBV30 to TRBJ1-5, with unresolved D. This CDR3 contains 16 residues. The germline V gene has CDR1 GTSNPN and CDR2 SVGIG (reference sequence). V lost 3 bases, J lost 5 bases, and 20 bases lay in between. In nucleotides, the CDR3 is TGTGCCTGGAGCCCCGGTCCGAGGGTGGGAGATCAGCCCCAGCATTTT. Residues: CAWSPGPRVGDQPQHF.

This sequence joins TRBV7-3 and TRBJ2-5; 8 bases fit TRBD1. The CDR3 runs to 15 residues. Germline V lookup: CDR1 SGHTA, CDR2 FQGTGA. J lost 5 bases, V lost 2 bases, and 7 bases had no gene match. CDR3 protein: CASSLLGQGTETQYF. The CDR3 DNA sequence: TGTGCCAGCAGCTTATTAGGACAGGGAACGGAGACCCAGTACTTC.

The CDR3: CASSSDRGLYPYEQYF. The CDR3 DNA sequence: TGTGCCAGTAGTAGCGACAGGGGGCTTTATCCCTACGAGCAGTACTTC. The J gene is TRBJ2-7, the V gene TRBV19; 10 bases fit TRBD1. The J segment lost 2 bases and the V segment lost 4 bases, leaving 8 bases of the junction unmatched. This CDR3 has 16 amino acids. From germline, CDR1 is LNHDA and CDR2 SQIVND (reference sequence).

The chain carries TRBV28 and TRBJ2-7, with D unclear. Trimming left V 2 bases short and J 0 bases short, with 5 bases between. The CDR3 sequence is 13 residues long. In germline, CDR1 is MDHEN, CDR2 SYDVKM. Here the CDR3 DNA reads TGTGCCAGCAGTTTAGGGCCCTCCTACGAGCAGTACTTC. It specifies CASSLGPSYEQYF.